Listed here is a single T cell receptor beta chain. Other DNA sequences from this sample encode an identical CDR3 as well. This sample was taken from a study of blood T cell repertoires in COVID-19. Across the whole study: Samples came from the United States, Italy and Spain, spanning acute and convalescent COVID-19.

The data were produced by immunoSEQ multiplex PCR, yet TCRdb's version contains in-frame clones alone and is incomplete. The sample carries hundreds of thousands of clones, 75% to 90% recorded once. CDR3 length: 12 amino acids. With 6 bases removed from V and 2 bases from J, the gap between germline ends came to 8 bases. Germline assignment: CDR1 SQVTM and CDR2 ANQGSEA. The sequencing input was peripheral blood. The V gene is TRBV29-1, the J gene TRBJ1-5, with D maybe TRBD1 (5 bases). The source of this sequence is a woman aged 50 to 60 with COVID-19, enrolled during active disease. The CDR3 is CSVRDGNQPQHF. The CDR3 DNA reads as TGCAGCGTGCGGGACGGCAATCAGCCCCAGCATTTT.